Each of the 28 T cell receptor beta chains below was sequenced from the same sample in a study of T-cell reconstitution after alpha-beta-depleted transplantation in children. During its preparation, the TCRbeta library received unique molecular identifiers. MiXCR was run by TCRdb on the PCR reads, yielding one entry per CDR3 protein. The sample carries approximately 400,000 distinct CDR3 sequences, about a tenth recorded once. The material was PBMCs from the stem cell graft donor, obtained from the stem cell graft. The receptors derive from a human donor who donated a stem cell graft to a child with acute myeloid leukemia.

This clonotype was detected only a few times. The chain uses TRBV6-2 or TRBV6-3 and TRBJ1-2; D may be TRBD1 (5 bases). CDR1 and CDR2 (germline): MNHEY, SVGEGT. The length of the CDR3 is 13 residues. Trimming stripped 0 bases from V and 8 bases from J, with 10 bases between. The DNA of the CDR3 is TGTGCCAGCAGTTACTCGACAGCCCGGGGCTACACCTTC. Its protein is CASSYSTARGYTF.

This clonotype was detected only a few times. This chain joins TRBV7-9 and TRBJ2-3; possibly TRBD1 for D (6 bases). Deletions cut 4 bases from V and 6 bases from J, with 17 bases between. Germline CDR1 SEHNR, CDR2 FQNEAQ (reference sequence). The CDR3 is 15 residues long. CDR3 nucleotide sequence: TGTGCCAGCAGCTCACCGACAGGCTCCCTGGATACGCAGTATTTT. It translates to CASSSPTGSLDTQYF.

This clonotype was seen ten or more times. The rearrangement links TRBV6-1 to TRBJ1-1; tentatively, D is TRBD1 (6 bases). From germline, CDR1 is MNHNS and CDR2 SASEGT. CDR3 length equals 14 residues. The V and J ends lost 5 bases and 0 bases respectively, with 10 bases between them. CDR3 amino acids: CASSTGQMNTEAFF. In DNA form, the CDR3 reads TGTGCCAGCAGTACGGGACAAATGAACACTGAAGCTTTCTTT.

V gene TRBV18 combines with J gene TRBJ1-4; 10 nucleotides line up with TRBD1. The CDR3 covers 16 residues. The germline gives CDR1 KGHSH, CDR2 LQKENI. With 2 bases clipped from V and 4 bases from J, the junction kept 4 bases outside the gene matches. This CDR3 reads CASSPGTGAFNEKLFF. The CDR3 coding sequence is TGTGCCAGCTCACCAGGGACAGGGGCTTTTAATGAAAAACTGTTTTTT.

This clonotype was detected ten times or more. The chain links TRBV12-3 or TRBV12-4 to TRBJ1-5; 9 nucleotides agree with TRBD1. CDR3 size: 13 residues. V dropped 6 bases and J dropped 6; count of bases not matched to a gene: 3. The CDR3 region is CASSTGGGQPQHF. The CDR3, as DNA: TGTGCCAGCAGCACAGGGGGCGGTCAGCCCCAGCATTTT.

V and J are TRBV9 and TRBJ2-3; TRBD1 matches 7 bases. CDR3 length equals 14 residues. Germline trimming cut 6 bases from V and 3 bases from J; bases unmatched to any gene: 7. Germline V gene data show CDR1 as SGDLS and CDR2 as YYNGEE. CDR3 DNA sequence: TGTGCCAGCACGAGGGACAGTGTAACAGATACGCAGTATTTT. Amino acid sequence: CASTRDSVTDTQYF.

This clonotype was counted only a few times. The CDR3 DNA reads as TGTGCCAGCAGCGCGGGACTAGCGGGAGTTGGGACAGATACGCAGTATTTT. It is translated as CASSAGLAGVGTDTQYF. The J gene is TRBJ2-3, the V gene TRBV5-4, with TRBD2 matching 14 bases. The CDR3 loop spans 17 amino acids. V shed 4 bases, J shed 3 bases, and the junction held 7 bases outside the gene matches. Germline V gives CDR1 SGHNT, CDR2 YYREEE (reference sequence).

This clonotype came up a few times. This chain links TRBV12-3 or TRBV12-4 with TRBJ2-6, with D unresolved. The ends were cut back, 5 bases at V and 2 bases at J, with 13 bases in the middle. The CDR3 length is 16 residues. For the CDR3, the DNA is TGTGCCAGCAGTCCGTGGCCTGGGGCTGGGGCCAACGTCCTGACTTTC. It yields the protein CASSPWPGAGANVLTF.

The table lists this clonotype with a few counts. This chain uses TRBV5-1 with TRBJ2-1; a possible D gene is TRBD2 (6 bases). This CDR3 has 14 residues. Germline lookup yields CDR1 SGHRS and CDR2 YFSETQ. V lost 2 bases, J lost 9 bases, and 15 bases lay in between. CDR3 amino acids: CASSFAGPEGEQFF. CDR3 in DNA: TGCGCCAGCAGCTTCGCGGGGCCAGAAGGTGAGCAGTTCTTC.

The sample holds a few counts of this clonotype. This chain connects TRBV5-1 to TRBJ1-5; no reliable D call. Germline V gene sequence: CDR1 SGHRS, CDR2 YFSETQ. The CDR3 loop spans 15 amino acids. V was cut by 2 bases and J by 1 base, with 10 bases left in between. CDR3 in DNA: TGCGCCAGCAGCTTCTTTCCGGGAAGCAATCAGCCCCAGCATTTT. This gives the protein CASSFFPGSNQPQHF.

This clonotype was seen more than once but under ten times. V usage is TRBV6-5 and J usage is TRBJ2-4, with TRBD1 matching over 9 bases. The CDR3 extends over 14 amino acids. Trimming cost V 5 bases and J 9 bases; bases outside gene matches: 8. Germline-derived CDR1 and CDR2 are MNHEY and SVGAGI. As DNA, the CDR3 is TGTGCCAGCAGTCTACAGGGGGCGGTGGGCATTCAGTACTTC. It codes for CASSLQGAVGIQYF.

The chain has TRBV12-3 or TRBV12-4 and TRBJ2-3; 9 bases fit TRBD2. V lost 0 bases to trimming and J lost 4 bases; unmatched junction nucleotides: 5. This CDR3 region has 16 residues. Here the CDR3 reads CASSLALAGRADTQYF. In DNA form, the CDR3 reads TGTGCCAGCAGTTTAGCTCTAGCGGGGCGGGCAGATACGCAGTATTTT.

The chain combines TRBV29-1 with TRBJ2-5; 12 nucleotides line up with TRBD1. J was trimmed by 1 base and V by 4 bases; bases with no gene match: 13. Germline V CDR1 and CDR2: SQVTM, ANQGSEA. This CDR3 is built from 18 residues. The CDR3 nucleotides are TGCAGCGTTGTGAGGGACAGGGGGCGGATAGGTGGCCAAGAGACCCAGTACTTC. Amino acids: CSVVRDRGRIGGQETQYF.

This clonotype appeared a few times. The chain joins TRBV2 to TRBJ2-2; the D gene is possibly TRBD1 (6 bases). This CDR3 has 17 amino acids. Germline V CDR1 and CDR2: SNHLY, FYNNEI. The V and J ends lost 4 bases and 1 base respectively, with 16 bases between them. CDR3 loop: CASSAFVGQQNTGELFF. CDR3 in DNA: TGTGCCAGCAGTGCGTTCGTGGGACAACAGAACACCGGGGAGCTGTTTTTT.

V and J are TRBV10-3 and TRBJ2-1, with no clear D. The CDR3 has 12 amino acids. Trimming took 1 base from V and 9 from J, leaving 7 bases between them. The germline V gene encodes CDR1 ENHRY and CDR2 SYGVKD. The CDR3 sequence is CAISEFASEQFF. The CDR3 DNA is TGTGCCATCAGTGAGTTTGCGAGTGAGCAGTTCTTC.

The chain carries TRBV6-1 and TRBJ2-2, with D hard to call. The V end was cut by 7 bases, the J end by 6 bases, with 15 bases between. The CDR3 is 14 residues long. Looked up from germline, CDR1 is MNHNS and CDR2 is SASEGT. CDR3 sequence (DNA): TGTGCCAGCACCCTCGGTAGATTGGCCGGGGAGCTGTTTTTT. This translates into CASTLGRLAGELFF.

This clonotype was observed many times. CDR3 DNA: TGTGCCAGCAGCGCCATAACGGGACAGGCTAGCAATCAGCCCCAGCATTTT. The encoded protein is CASSAITGQASNQPQHF. J is TRBJ1-5 and V is TRBV7-2; 8 nucleotides line up with TRBD1. The CDR3 loop spans 17 amino acids. Germline V CDR1 and CDR2: SGHTA, FQGNSA. Trimming removed 5 bases from V and 0 bases from J; junction bases left unmatched: 9.

CDR3: CASSRLAGGPRTDTQYF. CDR3 nucleotide sequence: TGTGCCAGCAGCAGACTAGCGGGAGGGCCGCGCACAGATACGCAGTATTTT. The V call is TRBV13, the J call TRBJ2-3; 14 bases are a match to TRBD2. The germline gives CDR1 PRHDT, CDR2 FYEKMQ (reference sequence). Trimming removed 5 bases from V and 1 base from J; junction bases left unmatched: 5. There are 17 residues in the CDR3.

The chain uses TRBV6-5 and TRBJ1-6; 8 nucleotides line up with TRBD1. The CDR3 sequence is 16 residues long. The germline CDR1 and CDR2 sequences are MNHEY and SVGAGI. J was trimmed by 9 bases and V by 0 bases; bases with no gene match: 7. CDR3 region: CASSYSATGASSPLHF. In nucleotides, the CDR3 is TGTGCCAGCAGTTACTCGGCGACAGGGGCGAGTTCACCCCTCCACTTT.

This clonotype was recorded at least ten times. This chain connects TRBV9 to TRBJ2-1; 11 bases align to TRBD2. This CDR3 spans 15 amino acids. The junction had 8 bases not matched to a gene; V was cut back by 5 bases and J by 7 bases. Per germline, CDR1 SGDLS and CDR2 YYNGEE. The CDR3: CASSPLAGGGNEQFF. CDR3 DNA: TGTGCCAGCAGTCCCTTAGCGGGAGGGGGTAATGAGCAGTTCTTC.

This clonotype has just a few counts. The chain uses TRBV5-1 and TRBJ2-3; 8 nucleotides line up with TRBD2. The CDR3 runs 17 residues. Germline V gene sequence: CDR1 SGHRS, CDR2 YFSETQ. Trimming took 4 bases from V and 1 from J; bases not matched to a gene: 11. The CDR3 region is CASSPRAAGVRTDTQYF. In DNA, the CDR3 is TGCGCCAGCAGCCCACGTGCAGCGGGGGTTCGCACAGATACGCAGTATTTT.

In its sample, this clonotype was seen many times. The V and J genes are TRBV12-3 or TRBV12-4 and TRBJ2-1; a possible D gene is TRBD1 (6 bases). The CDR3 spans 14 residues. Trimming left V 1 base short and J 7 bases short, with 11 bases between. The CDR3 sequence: CASSLGVGGNEQFF. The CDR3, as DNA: TGTGCCAGCAGTTTAGGAGTAGGGGGAAATGAGCAGTTCTTC.

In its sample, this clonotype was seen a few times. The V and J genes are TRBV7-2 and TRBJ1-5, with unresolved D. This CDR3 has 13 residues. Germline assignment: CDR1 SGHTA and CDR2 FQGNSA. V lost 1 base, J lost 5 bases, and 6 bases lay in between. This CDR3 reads CASSLGHYQPQHF. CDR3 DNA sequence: TGTGCCAGCAGCTTAGGGCACTATCAGCCCCAGCATTTT.

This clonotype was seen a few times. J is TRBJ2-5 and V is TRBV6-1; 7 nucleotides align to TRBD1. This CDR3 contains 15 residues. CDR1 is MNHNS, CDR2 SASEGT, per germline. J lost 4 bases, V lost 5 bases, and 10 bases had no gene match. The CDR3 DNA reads TGTGCCAGCAGTCCGGGACAGTCGGGTGGAGAGACCCAGTACTTC. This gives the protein CASSPGQSGGETQYF.

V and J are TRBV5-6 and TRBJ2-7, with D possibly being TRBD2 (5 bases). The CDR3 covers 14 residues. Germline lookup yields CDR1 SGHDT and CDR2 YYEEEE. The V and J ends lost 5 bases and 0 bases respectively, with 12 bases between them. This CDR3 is CASRERYTSYEQYF. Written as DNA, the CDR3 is TGTGCCAGCAGGGAGCGGTATACCTCCTACGAGCAGTACTTC. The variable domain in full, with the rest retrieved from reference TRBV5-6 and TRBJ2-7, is DAGVTQSPTHLIKTRGQQVTLRCSPKSGHDTVSWYQQALGQGPQFIFQYYEEEERQRGNFPDRFSGHQFPNYSSELNVNALLLGDSALYLCASRERYTSYEQYFGPGTRLTVT.

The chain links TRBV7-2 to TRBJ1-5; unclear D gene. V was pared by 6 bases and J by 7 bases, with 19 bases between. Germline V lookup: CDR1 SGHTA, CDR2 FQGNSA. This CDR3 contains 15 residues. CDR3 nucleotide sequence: TGTGCCAGCAGACTCGATATGGGGTCGGGGCAGCCCCAGCATTTT. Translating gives CASRLDMGSGQPQHF.

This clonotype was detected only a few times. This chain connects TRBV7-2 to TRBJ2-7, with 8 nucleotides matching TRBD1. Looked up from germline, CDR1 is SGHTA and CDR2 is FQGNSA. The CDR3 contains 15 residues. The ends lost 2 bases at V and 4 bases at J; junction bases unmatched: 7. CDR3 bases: TGTGCCAGCAGCTTAATGGGGACAGGAGGTTACGAGCAGTACGTC. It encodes CASSLMGTGGYEQYV.

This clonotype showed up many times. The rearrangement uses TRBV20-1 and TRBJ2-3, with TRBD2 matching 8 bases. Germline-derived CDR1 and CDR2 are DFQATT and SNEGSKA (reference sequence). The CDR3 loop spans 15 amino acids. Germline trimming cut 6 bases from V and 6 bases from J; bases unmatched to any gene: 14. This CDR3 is CSAHLTSGRVDTQYF. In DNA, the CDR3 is TGCAGTGCCCACTTAACTAGCGGAAGGGTGGATACGCAGTATTTT.